The rows below give T cell receptor beta chains drawn from one sample of a study of cytomegalovirus exposure and HLA in healthy donors. Clones were read by immunoSEQ multiplex PCR, and TCRdb kept only the in-frame ones, dropping some. The sample consists of 90,000 to 150,000 clones, approximately 80% of them appearing once. Sequencing was done on a sample of PBMCs. These receptors were obtained from a man younger than 30 in good health and CMV-seropositive. CDR3s include the opening cysteine and the closing phenylalanine or tryptophan.

TRBJ2-3,TRBV10-2,CASTSGETWVTGTDTQYF
TRBJ1-5,TRBV6-5,CASSSRRGNQPQHF
TRBJ1-5,TRBV28,CASSLILTLPQHF
TRBJ1-1,TRBV5-1,CASSLDGRVFQNTEAFF
TRBJ2-5,TRBV20-1,CSARETGTQYF
TRBJ1-6,TRBV5-6,CASSLGQGNSPLHF
TRBJ2-7,TRBV6-5,CASSYSRTGGYEQYF
TRBJ2-5,TRBV21-1,CASRGVARGRGGETQYF
TRBJ1-4,TRBV5-6,CASSLLSALGVEKLFF
TRBJ2-7,TRBV4-1,CASSQDIGYEQYF
TRBJ2-6,TRBV5-6,CASSFRGTGASGANGLTF
TRBJ1-1,TRBV6-1,CASSDPSEGGRRAEAFF
TRBJ2-7,TRBV5-1,CASSLELQGEQYF
.,TRBV19,CASSISGKGYEQYF
TRBJ2-3,TRBV11-2,CASSPRLAETPNIADTQYF
TRBJ1-3,TRBV5-1,CASSLGTEERNTIYF
TRBJ1-2,TRBV25-1,CASSVDGGNYGYTF